This T cell receptor (beta chain) was documented in a study of CXCR3-negative and CXCR3-positive naive CD8 T cells. Study-wide findings and caveats: CXCR3-positive naive cells had TRB CDR3s that were more hydrophobic than CXCR3-negative naive cells had. Cryopreservation partially lowered CXCR3 expression, so most assays used fresh PBMCs.

On this clonotype: Its specificity is unknown.

CDR1 SEHNR and CDR2 FQNEAQ come from the germline V gene (reference sequence). The CDR3 length is 14 residues. Researchers prepared the TRB cDNA libraries using 5' RACE with UMI labels. After re-calling the 5' RACE reads, TCRdb lists one entry per CDR3 protein, DNA absent. The sample holds about 120,000 distinct CDR3 sequences. Per CD8+ T cell subset, triplicate sorts of 300,000 cells each were done. CD45RO-CCR7+CD27+CD95- was the phenotype of naive CD8+ T cells. The TCR sequence derives from a human donor in good health. Some clones in this sample may be carry-over from other donors' samples. The chain is built from TRBV7-9 and TRBJ2-1; TCRdb's D call, TRBD2, is unchecked because there is no DNA. Sequencing was carried out using naive CXCR3+ CD8+ T cells from blood. This sample's subset: CD45RO-CCR7+CD27+CD95- naive CD8+ T cells expressing CXCR3 (TNR3+). CDR3 in amino acids: CASSFISGSHEQFF. Combining the CDR3 with reference TRBV7-9 and TRBJ2-1 gives the whole variable domain DTGVSQNPRHKITKRGQNVTFRCDPISEHNRLYWYRQTLGQGPEFLTYFQNEAQLEKSRLLSDRFSAERPKGSFSTLEIQRTEQGDSAMYLCASSFISGSHEQFFGPGTRLTVL.